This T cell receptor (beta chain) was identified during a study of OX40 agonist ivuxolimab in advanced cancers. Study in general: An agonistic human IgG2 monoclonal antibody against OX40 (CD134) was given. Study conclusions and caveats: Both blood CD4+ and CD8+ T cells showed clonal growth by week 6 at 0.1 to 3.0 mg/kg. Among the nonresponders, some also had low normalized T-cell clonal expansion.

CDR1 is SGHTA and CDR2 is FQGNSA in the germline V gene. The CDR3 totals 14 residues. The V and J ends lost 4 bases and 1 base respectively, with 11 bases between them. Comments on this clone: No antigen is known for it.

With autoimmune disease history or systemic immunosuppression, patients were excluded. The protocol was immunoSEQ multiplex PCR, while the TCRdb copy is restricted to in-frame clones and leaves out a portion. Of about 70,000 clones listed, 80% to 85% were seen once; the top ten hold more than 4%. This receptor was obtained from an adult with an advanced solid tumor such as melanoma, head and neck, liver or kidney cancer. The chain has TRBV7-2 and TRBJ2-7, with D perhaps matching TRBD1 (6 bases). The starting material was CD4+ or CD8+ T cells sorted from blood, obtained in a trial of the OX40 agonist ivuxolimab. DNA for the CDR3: TGTGCCAGCAGCTCCTTGGACAGATCCTACGAGCAGTACTTC. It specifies CASSSLDRSYEQYF. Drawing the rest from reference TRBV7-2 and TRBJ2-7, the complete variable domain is GAGVSQSPSNKVTEKGKDVELRCDPISGHTALYWYRQSLGQGLEFLIYFQGNSAPDKSGLPSDRFSAERTGGSVSTLTIQRTQQEDSAVYLCASSSLDRSYEQYFGPGTRLTVT.